This is a list of T cell receptor beta chains from one sample in a study of blood T cell repertoires in COVID-19. Profiling relied on immunoSEQ multiplex PCR, and the TCRdb table lists in-frame clones only, not all of them. The table has 250,000 to 300,000 clones, over 80% seen once. The material sequenced was PBMCs or T cells enriched from blood (not recorded which). The receptors were sampled from a human donor in a cohort exposed to, infected with or recovered from COVID-19 (not recorded which). The donor label of this sample is uncertain. Each CDR3 is given with its conserved first and last residue. D genes are given only for firm matches. Some rows have no size entry. The others give once, few or many, or a class for an expanded clone.

>TRBJ1-3|-|TRBV4-1|-
CASSQDYPGPGSGNTIYF
TGCGCCAGCAGCCAAGATTATCCAGGCCCGGGGTCTGGAAACACCATATATTTT
>TRBJ2-7|-|TRBV7-8|TRBD1
CASSQPRTGGYEQYF
TGTGCCAGCAGCCAACCACGGACAGGGGGCTACGAGCAGTACTTC
>TRBJ1-4|-|TRBV6-2/TRBV6-3|-
CASSPGQSGVVVFWEKLFF
TGTGCCAGCAGCCCTGGTCAATCGGGTGTGGTTGTTTTCTGGGAAAAACTGTTTTTT
>TRBJ1-1|-|TRBV3-1/TRBV3-2|-
CASSHGGTEAFF
TGTGCCAGCAGTCACGGCGGAACTGAAGCTTTCTTT
>TRBJ1-1|-|TRBV19|TRBD1
CATSIQGHTEAFF
TGTGCCACCTCTATACAGGGGCACACTGAAGCTTTCTTT
>TRBJ2-3|-|TRBV3-1/TRBV3-2|-
CASSQDEQGTDTQYF
TGTGCCAGCAGCCAAGATGAACAGGGAACAGATACGCAGTATTTT
>TRBJ2-1|-|TRBV4-3|-
CASSRRTTYNEQFF
TGCGCCAGCAGCAGGAGGACGACCTACAATGAGCAGTTCTTC
>TRBJ1-1|-|TRBV18|-
CASSSDGAGTEAFF
TGTGCCAGCTCGTCCGATGGAGCTGGCACTGAAGCTTTCTTT
>TRBJ2-1|-|TRBV7-3|-
CASSLTGTPRNEQFF
TGTGCCAGCAGCCTGACCGGGACACCACGGAATGAGCAGTTCTTC
>TRBJ1-2|-|TRBV7-9|TRBD1
CASSLRTGILGYTF
TGTGCCAGCAGCTTAAGGACAGGGATACTTGGCTACACCTTC
>TRBJ2-5|-|TRBV19|-
CASSNRRKETQYF
TGTGCCAGTAGTAACCGGAGGAAAGAGACCCAGTACTTC
>TRBJ1-5|-|TRBV19|-
CASSIGRARGNQPQHF
TGTGCCAGTAGTATAGGCAGGGCCCGGGGCAATCAGCCCCAGCATTTT
>TRBJ1-1|few|TRBV3-1/TRBV3-2|-
CASSQDQGTEAFF
TGTGCCAGCAGCCAAGATCAGGGTACTGAAGCTTTCTTT
>TRBJ2-7|-|TRBV5-1|-
CASSSGRQVAEQYF
TGCGCCAGCAGCTCTGGAAGGCAGGTGGCCGAGCAGTACTTC
>TRBJ1-5|-|TRBV4-2|-
CASSQDQTGNNQPQHF
TGTGCCAGCAGCCAAGATCAAACAGGCAACAATCAGCCCCAGCATTTT
>TRBJ2-7|-|TRBV11-2|TRBD2
CASSAKSSGGAYEQYF
TGTGCCAGCAGCGCCAAATCGAGCGGGGGGGCCTACGAGCAGTACTTC
>TRBJ1-1|-|TRBV6-5|TRBD1
CASSYAAGQGNTEAFF
TGTGCCAGCAGTTACGCCGCCGGACAGGGAAACACTGAAGCTTTCTTT
>TRBJ2-7|-|TRBV27|-
CASSPKSTGPLPYEQYF
TGTGCCAGCAGTCCAAAATCTACAGGCCCCCTCCCCTACGAGCAGTACTTC
>TRBJ1-4|-|TRBV5-5|-
CARIRDRPRKKANEKLFF
TGTGCCAGGATACGAGACAGGCCGCGAAAGAAAGCTAATGAAAAACTGTTTTTT
>TRBJ1-1|-|TRBV6-2/TRBV6-3|TRBD1
CASSYPTGSTEAFF
TGTGCCAGCAGTTACCCGACAGGGTCCACTGAAGCTTTCTTT
>TRBJ1-1|-|TRBV19|TRBD1
CASSADRVRAFF
TGTGCCAGTAGTGCCGACAGGGTACGAGCTTTCTTT
>TRBJ1-1|-|TRBV3-1/TRBV3-2|TRBD1
CATGVAYTEAFF
TGCGCTACAGGGGTCGCATACACTGAAGCTTTCTTT
>TRBJ2-7|-|TRBV6-5|-
CASSYSQGTYEQYF
TGTGCCAGCAGTTACTCCCAGGGAACCTACGAGCAGTACTTC
>TRBJ2-1|-|TRBV29-1|-
CSVEKAEVPSYNEQFF
TGCAGCGTTGAAAAGGCAGAGGTCCCCTCCTACAATGAGCAGTTCTTC
>TRBJ1-2|once|TRBV7-9|-
CASNDIKGDGYTF
TGTGCCAGCAATGACATCAAAGGCGATGGCTACACCTTC
>TRBJ1-6|-|TRBV11-2|-
CASSLGSGIGWDSPLHF
TGTGCCAGCAGCTTAGGCTCAGGGATAGGTTGGGATTCACCCCTCCACTTT
>TRBJ2-1|-|TRBV10-3|TRBD2
CAIRSLARDYNEQFF
TGTGCCATCAGATCACTAGCGCGGGACTACAATGAGCAGTTCTTC
>TRBJ1-5|-|TRBV19|TRBD1
CASLGTGLSQPQHF
TGTGCCAGCCTTGGGACAGGCCTTAGTCAGCCCCAGCATTTT
>TRBJ2-7|-|TRBV12-5|-
CASGSGQGWYEQYF
TGTGCTAGTGGTTCGGGTCAGGGGTGGTACGAGCAGTACTTC
>TRBJ1-3|-|TRBV7-9|TRBD1
CASSTGVHSGNTIYF
TGTGCCAGCAGCACAGGGGTCCACTCTGGAAACACCATATATTTT
>TRBJ1-1|few|TRBV19|-
CASSVGGEAFF
TGTGCCAGTAGTGTGGGGGGTGAAGCTTTCTTT
>TRBJ2-1|-|TRBV4-1|TRBD2
CASSQDGTSGDISYNEQFF
TGCGCCAGCAGCCAAGACGGGACTAGCGGCGACATCTCCTACAATGAGCAGTTCTTC
>TRBJ2-1|-|TRBV24-1|TRBD2
CATSDPGLAGGPSQFF
TGTGCCACCAGTGACCCCGGACTAGCGGGGGGGCCAAGTCAGTTCTTC
>TRBJ2-3|-|TRBV7-2|-
CASSLDGVGADTQYF
TGTGCCAGCAGCTTAGATGGGGTAGGGGCAGATACGCAGTATTTT
>TRBJ1-4|-|TRBV10-1|TRBD1
CASSVGGQGYNEKLFF
TGCGCCAGCAGTGTTGGAGGACAGGGATATAATGAAAAACTGTTTTTT
>TRBJ2-7|-|TRBV7-6|TRBD2
CASSPVGGGGQYF
TGTGCCAGCAGCCCCGTCGGCGGGGGGGGGCAGTACTTC
>TRBJ1-3|-|TRBV5-1|TRBD1
CASSTGTGGFSGNTIYF
TGCGCCAGCAGCACCGGGACAGGGGGATTCTCTGGAAACACCATATATTTT
>TRBJ2-2|-|TRBV6-4|-
CASSSSGETGELFF
TGTGCCAGCAGTTCCTCAGGGGAAACCGGGGAGCTGTTTTTT
>TRBJ1-2|-|TRBV7-8|TRBD1
CASSPQGLYGYTF
TGTGCCAGCAGCCCACAGGGGCTCTATGGCTACACCTTC
>TRBJ2-7|-|TRBV4-2|TRBD1
CASSRDRGWDEQYF
TGTGCCAGCAGTCGGGACAGGGGGTGGGACGAGCAGTACTTC
>TRBJ1-1|-|TRBV11-2|-
CASSLLGGDTEAFF
TGTGCCAGCAGCTTACTAGGGGGGGACACTGAAGCTTTCTTT
>TRBJ1-1|-|TRBV4-1|-
CASSQASGRAEAFF
TGCGCCAGCAGCCAAGCGAGCGGGAGGGCTGAAGCTTTCTTT
>TRBJ1-4|-|TRBV30|TRBD1
CAWSSWGTALNEKLFF
TGTGCCTGGAGTTCGTGGGGGACAGCCCTTAATGAAAAACTGTTTTTT
>TRBJ2-2|-|TRBV6-5|-
CASRLSDIGELFF
TGTGCCAGCAGACTCTCCGATATCGGGGAGCTGTTTTTT
>TRBJ2-5|-|TRBV11-2|TRBD2
CASSSYSGGAGETQYF
TGTGCCAGCAGCTCCTATAGCGGGGGGGCCGGGGAGACCCAGTACTTC
>TRBJ2-7|-|TRBV6-5|-
CASAGRLYEQYF
TGTGCCAGCGCCGGCAGGCTCTACGAGCAGTACTTC
>TRBJ1-3|-|TRBV13|-
CASSLTRVSSGNTIYF
TGTGCCAGCAGCTTGACCCGGGTTTCTTCTGGAAACACCATATATTTT
>TRBJ1-1|few|TRBV2|-
CASSEDQGMAFF
TGTGCCAGCAGTGAAGATCAGGGGATGGCTTTCTTT
>TRBJ2-7|-|TRBV27|-
CASVQQGSPRSYEQYF
TGTGCCAGCGTCCAGCAGGGGTCCCCCCGTTCCTACGAGCAGTACTTC
>TRBJ1-3|-|TRBV4-2|-
CASSQGDWSSGNTIYF
TGTGCCAGCAGCCAAGGGGACTGGAGCTCTGGAAACACCATATATTTT
>TRBJ1-2|-|TRBV4-1|-
CASSQGQGTYGYTF
TGCGCCAGCAGCCAAGGTCAGGGTACCTATGGCTACACCTTC
>TRBJ2-7|once|TRBV27|-
CASSLKSRGAYEQYF
TGTGCCAGCAGTTTAAAGAGTCGGGGGGCTTACGAGCAGTACTTC
>TRBJ1-2|-|TRBV7-9|-
CASSLGAASNYGYTF
TGTGCCAGCAGCTTAGGCGCGGCGTCTAACTATGGCTACACCTTC
>TRBJ2-7|-|TRBV11-2|-
CASSFWTTMTYEQYF
TGTGCCAGCAGCTTCTGGACAACGATGACCTACGAGCAGTACTTC
>TRBJ1-1|-|TRBV6-2/TRBV6-3|-
CASSDPLKGGAFF
TGTGCCAGCAGTGACCCTTTGAAAGGGGGAGCTTTCTTT
>TRBJ2-3|-|TRBV7-6|-
CASSLAARFSDTQYF
TGTGCCAGCAGCTTAGCGGCGAGGTTCTCAGATACGCAGTATTTT
>TRBJ2-7|-|TRBV20-1|-
CSAQTLYEQYF
TGCAGTGCCCAGACTCTCTACGAGCAGTACTTC
>TRBJ1-2|-|TRBV5-4|TRBD1
CASSSQGANYGYTF
TGTGCCAGCAGCTCACAGGGGGCTAACTATGGCTACACCTTC
>TRBJ2-1|-|TRBV15|TRBD2
CATELRRGGLWDEQFF
TGTGCCACCGAGCTGAGGCGGGGGGGCCTGTGGGATGAGCAGTTCTTC